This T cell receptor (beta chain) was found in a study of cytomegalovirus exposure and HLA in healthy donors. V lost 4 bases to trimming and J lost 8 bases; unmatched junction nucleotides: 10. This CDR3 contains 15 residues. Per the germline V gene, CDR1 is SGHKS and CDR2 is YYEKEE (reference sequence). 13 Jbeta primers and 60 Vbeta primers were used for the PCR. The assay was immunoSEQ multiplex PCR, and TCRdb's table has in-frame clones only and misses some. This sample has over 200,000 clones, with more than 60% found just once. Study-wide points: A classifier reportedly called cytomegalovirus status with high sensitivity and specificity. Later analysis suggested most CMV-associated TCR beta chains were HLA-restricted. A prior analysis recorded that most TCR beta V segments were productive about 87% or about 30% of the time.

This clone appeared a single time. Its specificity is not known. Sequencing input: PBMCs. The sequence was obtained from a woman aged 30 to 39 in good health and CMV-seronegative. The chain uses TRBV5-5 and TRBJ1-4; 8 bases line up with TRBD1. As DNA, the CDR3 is TGTGCCAGCAGCCAGAGGACAGGGAAGCAGGAAAAACTGTTTTTT. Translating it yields CASSQRTGKQEKLFF. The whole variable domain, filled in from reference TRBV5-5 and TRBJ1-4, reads DAGVTQSPTHLIKTRGQQVTLRCSPISGHKSVSWYQQVLGQGPQFIFQYYEKEERGRGNFPDRFSARQFPNYSSELNVNALLLGDSALYLCASSQRTGKQEKLFFGSGTQLSVL.